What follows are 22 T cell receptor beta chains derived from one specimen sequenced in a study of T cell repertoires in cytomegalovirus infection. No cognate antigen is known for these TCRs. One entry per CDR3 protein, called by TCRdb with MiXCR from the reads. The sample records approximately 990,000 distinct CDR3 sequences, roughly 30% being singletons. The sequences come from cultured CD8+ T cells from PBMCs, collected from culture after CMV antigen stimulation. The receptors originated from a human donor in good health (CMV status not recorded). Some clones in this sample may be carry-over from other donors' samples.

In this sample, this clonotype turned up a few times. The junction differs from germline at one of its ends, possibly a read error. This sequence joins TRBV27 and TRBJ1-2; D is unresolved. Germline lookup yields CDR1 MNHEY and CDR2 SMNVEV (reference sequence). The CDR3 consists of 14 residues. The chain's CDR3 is CASSLFDGNYGYTF. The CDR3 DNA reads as TGTGCCAGTAGTTTATTCGACGGCAACTATGGCTACACCTTC.

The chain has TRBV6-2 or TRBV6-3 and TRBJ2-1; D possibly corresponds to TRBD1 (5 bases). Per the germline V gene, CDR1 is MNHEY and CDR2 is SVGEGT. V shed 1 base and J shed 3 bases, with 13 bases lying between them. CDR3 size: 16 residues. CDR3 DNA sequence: TGTGCCAGCAGTTACTTGACGTACGACAGCTACAATGAGCAGTTCTTC. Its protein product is CASSYLTYDSYNEQFF.

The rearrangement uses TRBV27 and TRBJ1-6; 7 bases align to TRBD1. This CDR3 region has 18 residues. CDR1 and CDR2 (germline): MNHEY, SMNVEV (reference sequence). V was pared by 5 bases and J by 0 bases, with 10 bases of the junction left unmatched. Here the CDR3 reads CASSLNHPGGSYNSPLHF. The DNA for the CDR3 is TGTGCCAGCAGTCTAAACCACCCAGGGGGCTCCTATAATTCACCCCTCCACTTT.

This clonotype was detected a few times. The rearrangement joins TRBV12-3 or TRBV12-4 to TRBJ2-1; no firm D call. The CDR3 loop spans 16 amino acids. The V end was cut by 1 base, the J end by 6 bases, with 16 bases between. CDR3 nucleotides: TGTGCCAGCAGTTTAGTCCCCCAAACAGACCCCAATGAGCAGTTCTTC. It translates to CASSLVPQTDPNEQFF.

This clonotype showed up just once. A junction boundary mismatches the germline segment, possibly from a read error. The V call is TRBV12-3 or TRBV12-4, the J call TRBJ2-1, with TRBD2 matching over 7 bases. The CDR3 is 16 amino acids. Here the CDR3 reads CTSSLEAGPAGYEQFF. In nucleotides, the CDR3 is TGTACCAGCAGTTTGGAAGCGGGACCAGCGGGGTATGAGCAGTTCTTC.

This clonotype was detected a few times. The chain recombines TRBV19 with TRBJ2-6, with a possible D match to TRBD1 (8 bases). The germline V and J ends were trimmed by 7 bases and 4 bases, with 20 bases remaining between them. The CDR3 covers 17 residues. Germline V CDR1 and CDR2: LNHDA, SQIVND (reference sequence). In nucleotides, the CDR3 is TGTGCCAGTATCCCCGGACAGGGAGGGGCAGGGGCCAACGTCCTGACTTTC. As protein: CASIPGQGGAGANVLTF.

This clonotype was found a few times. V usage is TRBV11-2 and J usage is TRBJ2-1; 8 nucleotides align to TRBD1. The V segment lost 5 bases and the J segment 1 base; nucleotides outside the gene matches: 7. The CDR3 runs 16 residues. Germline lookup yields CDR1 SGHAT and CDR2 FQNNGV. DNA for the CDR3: TGTGCCAGCAGCCATTACGACAGGGGATCCTACAATGAGCAGTTCTTC. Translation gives CASSHYDRGSYNEQFF.

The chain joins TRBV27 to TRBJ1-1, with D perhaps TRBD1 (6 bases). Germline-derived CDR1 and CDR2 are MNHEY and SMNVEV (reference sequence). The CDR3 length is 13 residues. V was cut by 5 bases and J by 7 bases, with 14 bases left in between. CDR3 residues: CASSLRGWDEAFF. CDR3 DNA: TGTGCCAGCAGTCTCAGGGGATGGGATGAAGCTTTCTTT.

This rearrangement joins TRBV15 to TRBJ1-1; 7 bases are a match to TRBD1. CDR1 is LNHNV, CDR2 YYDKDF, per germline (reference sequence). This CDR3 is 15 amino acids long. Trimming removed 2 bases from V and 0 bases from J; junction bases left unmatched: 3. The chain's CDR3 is CATSRLTGLNTEAFF. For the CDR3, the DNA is TGTGCCACCAGCAGACTGACAGGGTTGAACACTGAAGCTTTCTTT.

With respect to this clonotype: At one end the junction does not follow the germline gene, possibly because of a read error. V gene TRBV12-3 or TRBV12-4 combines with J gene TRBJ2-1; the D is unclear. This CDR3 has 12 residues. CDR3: CGSSSKYNEQFF. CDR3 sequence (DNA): TGTGGCAGCAGTTCCAAGTACAATGAGCAGTTCTTC.

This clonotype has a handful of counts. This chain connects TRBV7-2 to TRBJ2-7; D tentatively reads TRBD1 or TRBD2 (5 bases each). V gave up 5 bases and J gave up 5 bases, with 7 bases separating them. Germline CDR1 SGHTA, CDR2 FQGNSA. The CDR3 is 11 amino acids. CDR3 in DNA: TGTGCCAGCAGCGTGGGGGACGAGCAGTACTTC. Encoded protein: CASSVGDEQYF.

CDR3 nucleotides: TGTGCCAGTAGTATAAGGCCAGGAGACGAGCAGTACGTC. Translation: CASSIRPGDEQYV. This chain joins TRBV19 and TRBJ2-7; the D is unclear. Trimming left V 2 bases short and J 5 bases short, with 10 bases between. CDR1 is LNHDA, CDR2 SQIVND, per germline (reference sequence). This CDR3 contains 13 residues.

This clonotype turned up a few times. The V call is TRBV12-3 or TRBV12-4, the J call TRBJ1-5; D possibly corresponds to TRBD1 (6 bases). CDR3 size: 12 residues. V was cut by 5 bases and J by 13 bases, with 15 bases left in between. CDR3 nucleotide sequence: TGTGCCAGCAGTGTAACAGGGTTGTCACAGCATTTT. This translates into CASSVTGLSQHF.

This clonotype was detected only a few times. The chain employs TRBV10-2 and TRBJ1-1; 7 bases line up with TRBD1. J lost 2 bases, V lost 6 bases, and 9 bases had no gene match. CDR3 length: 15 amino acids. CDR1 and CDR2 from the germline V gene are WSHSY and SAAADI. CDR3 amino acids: CASSLTGRGNTEAFF. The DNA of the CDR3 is TGCGCCAGCAGCCTGACAGGGAGAGGAAACACTGAAGCTTTCTTT.

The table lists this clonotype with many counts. The CDR3 DNA reads as TGTGCCAGCAGCTTACTTAGCGGGGGGCGCACCGGGAATAGAGATACGCAGTATTTT. Translating gives CASSLLSGGRTGNRDTQYF. V is TRBV7-6 and J is TRBJ2-3; 10 bases agree with TRBD2. V lost 2 bases and J lost 5; bases outside the gene matches: 16. Germline V CDR1 and CDR2: SGHVS, FNYEAQ. This CDR3 is built from 19 residues. Together with reference TRBV7-6 and TRBJ2-3, the CDR3 gives the full variable domain: GAGVSQSPRYKVTKRGQDVALRCDPISGHVSLYWYRQALGQGPEFLTYFNYEAQQDKSGLPNDRFSAERPEGSISTLTIQRTEQRDSAMYRCASSLLSGGRTGNRDTQYFGPGTRLTVL.

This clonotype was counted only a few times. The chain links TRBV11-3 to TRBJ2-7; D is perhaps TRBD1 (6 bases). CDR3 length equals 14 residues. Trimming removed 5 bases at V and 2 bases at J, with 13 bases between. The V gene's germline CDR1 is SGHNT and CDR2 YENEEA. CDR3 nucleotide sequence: TGTGCCAGCAGCCCTCCGGACAGTCCCTACGAGCAGTACTTC. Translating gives CASSPPDSPYEQYF.

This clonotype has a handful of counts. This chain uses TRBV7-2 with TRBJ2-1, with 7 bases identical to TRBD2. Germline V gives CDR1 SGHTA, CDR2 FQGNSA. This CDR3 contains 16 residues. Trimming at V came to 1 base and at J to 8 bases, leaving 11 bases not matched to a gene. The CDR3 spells CASSLGGGRGMDEQFF. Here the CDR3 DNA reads TGTGCCAGCAGCTTAGGGGGAGGGCGGGGGATGGATGAGCAGTTCTTC.

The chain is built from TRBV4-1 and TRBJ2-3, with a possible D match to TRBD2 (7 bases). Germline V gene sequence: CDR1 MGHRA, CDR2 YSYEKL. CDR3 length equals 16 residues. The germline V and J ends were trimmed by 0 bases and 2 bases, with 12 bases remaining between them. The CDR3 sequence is CASSQEGGGSTDTQYF. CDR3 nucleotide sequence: TGCGCCAGCAGCCAAGAAGGCGGGGGCTCCACAGATACGCAGTATTTT.

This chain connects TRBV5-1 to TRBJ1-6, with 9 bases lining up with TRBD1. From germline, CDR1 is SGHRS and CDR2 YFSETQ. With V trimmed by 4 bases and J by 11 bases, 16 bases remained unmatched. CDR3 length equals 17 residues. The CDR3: CASSLESSGTGIAPLHF. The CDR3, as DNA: TGCGCCAGCAGCCTGGAAAGCTCCGGGACAGGGATTGCACCCCTCCACTTT.

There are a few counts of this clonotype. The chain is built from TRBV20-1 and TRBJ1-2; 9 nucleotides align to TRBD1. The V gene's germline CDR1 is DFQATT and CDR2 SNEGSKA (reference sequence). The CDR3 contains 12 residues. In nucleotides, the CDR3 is TGCAGACACTCTACAGGGGGCGATGGCTACACCTTC. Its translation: CRHSTGGDGYTF.

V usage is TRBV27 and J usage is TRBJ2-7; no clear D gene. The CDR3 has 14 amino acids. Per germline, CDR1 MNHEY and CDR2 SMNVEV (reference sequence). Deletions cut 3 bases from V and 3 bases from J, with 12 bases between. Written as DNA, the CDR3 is TGTGCCAGCAGTTTGAGTCGAACCAGCTACGAGCAGTACGTC. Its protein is CASSLSRTSYEQYV.

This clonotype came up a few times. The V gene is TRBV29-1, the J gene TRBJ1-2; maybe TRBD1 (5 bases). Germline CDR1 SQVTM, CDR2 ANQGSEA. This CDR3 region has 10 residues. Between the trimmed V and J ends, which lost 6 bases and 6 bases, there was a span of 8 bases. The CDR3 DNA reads TGCAGCGTGATCAGGGATGGCTACACCTTC. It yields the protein CSVIRDGYTF.